The 22 T cell receptor beta chains below all came from one sample that was sequenced in a study of cytomegalovirus exposure and HLA in healthy donors. The primer mix had 60 Vbeta and 13 Jbeta primers. Sequencing used immunoSEQ multiplex PCR; TCRdb keeps in-frame clones, though not all of them. The listing contains more than 45,000 clones. The sample taken for sequencing was PBMCs. Receptor source: a woman aged 40 to 50 in good health and CMV-seronegative.

On this clone itself: One end of the junction is discordant with germline, which a read error may explain. The J gene is TRBJ1-2, the V gene TRBV6-1; 7 positions match TRBD1. CDR3 length equals 14 residues. Germline V gives CDR1 MNHNS, CDR2 SASEGT. The CDR3 sequence is CASTETGVNYGYTF. Here the CDR3 DNA reads TGTGCCAGCACTGAAACAGGGGTTAACTATGGCTACACCTTC.

To note about this clone: Its ends do not fully match the called genes, so a read error is possible. J is TRBJ2-6 and V is TRBV6-5, with TRBD1 matching over 9 bases. CDR3 length equals 15 residues. Germline CDR1 and CDR2: MNHEY and SVGAGI. CDR3 residues: CANSNRGREANVLTF. The CDR3 DNA reads as TGTGCCAACAGTAACAGGGGGCGCGAGGCCAACGTCCTGACTTTC.

The rearrangement joins TRBV29-1 to TRBJ2-3; maybe TRBD1 (6 bases). The CDR3 runs 14 residues. Per germline, CDR1 SQVTM and CDR2 ANQGSEA. V lost 4 bases and J lost 6, with 17 bases in between. The CDR3 sequence: CSVGVRAGADTQYF. CDR3 sequence (DNA): TGCAGCGTTGGAGTCCGGGCAGGGGCGGATACGCAGTATTTT.

The chain links TRBV10-3 to TRBJ2-7; 13 bases agree with TRBD2. Germline lookup yields CDR1 ENHRY and CDR2 SYGVKD. The CDR3 spans 17 residues. Unmatched junction bases numbered 17, after V lost 11 bases and J lost 4 bases. Here the CDR3 reads CAATGTSGTQGIYEQYF. In nucleotides, the CDR3 is TGTGCCGCAACCGGGACTAGCGGGACCCAGGGGATTTACGAGCAGTACTTC.

The rearrangement uses TRBV4-1 and TRBJ2-2; TRBD2 agrees at 9 bases. Germline V lookup: CDR1 MGHRA, CDR2 YSYEKL. The CDR3 loop spans 15 amino acids. The V gene end was trimmed by 5 bases and the J gene end by 3 bases; junction bases not matched to a gene: 4. Here the CDR3 DNA reads TGCGCCAGCAGCAATAGCGGGAGTTACACCGGGGAGCTGTTTTTT. Encoded protein: CASSNSGSYTGELFF.

The chain links TRBV10-3 to TRBJ1-1; TRBD1 matches 7 bases. Trimming at V came to 4 bases and at J to 4 bases, leaving 3 bases not matched to a gene. CDR3 length equals 13 residues. Looked up from germline, CDR1 is ENHRY and CDR2 is SYGVKD. CDR3 coding DNA: TGTGCCATCAGTGGGTCAGGGGGCACTGAAGCTTTCTTT. This codes for CAISGSGGTEAFF.

The V and J genes are TRBV5-1 and TRBJ2-7; 8 nucleotides align to TRBD2. Trimming took 0 bases from V and 4 from J; bases not matched to a gene: 6. CDR1 and CDR2 (germline): SGHRS, YFSETQ. The CDR3 is 15 residues long. CDR3 loop: CASSLGGSGTYEQYF. CDR3 DNA sequence: TGCGCCAGCAGCTTGGGGGGTAGCGGGACATACGAGCAGTACTTC.

The V gene is TRBV7-2, the J gene TRBJ2-1; TRBD2 matches 7 bases. With V trimmed by 1 base and J by 0 bases, 3 bases remained unmatched. The CDR3 consists of 16 residues. Germline CDR1 and CDR2: SGHTA and FQGNSA. DNA of the CDR3: TGTGCCAGCAGCTTAGGCCTAGCGGTCTCCTACAATGAGCAGTTCTTC. This sequence encodes CASSLGLAVSYNEQFF.

The chain recombines TRBV10-3 with TRBJ1-1; the D gene is possibly TRBD1 (5 bases). Germline CDR1 and CDR2: ENHRY and SYGVKD. The germline V and J ends were trimmed by 6 bases and 1 base, with 9 bases remaining between them. CDR3 length equals 13 residues. CDR3 region: CAISKTENTEAFF. DNA of the CDR3: TGTGCCATCAGCAAGACAGAGAACACTGAAGCTTTCTTT.

The rearrangement joins TRBV19 to TRBJ1-2; 8 positions match TRBD1. CDR1 is LNHDA and CDR2 is SQIVND in the germline V gene (reference sequence). The V gene end was trimmed by 6 bases and the J gene end by 6 bases; junction bases not matched to a gene: 9. The CDR3 contains 14 residues. DNA for the CDR3: TGTGCCAGTAGACTCGGACAGGGTGTAGATGGCTACACCTTC. Amino acid sequence: CASRLGQGVDGYTF.

This sequence joins TRBV27 and TRBJ1-2; TRBD1 matches at 9 bases. Per the germline V gene, CDR1 is MNHEY and CDR2 is SMNVEV (reference sequence). The junction had 5 bases not matched to a gene; V was cut back by 5 bases and J by 1 base. This CDR3 region has 15 residues. The CDR3 here is CASSPRDRVNYGYTF. The CDR3, as DNA: TGTGCCAGCAGTCCCCGGGACAGGGTTAACTATGGCTACACCTTC.

The rearrangement uses TRBV7-9 and TRBJ1-1; D may be TRBD1 (6 bases). The ends were cut back, 5 bases at V and 5 bases at J, with 21 bases in the middle. Looked up from germline, CDR1 is SEHNR and CDR2 is FQNEAQ (reference sequence). The CDR3 has 16 amino acids. CDR3 bases: TGTGCCAGCAGCCTGTCATTAGCAGGGGCCAGGACTGAAGCTTTCTTT. It specifies CASSLSLAGARTEAFF.

The rearrangement links TRBV28 to TRBJ2-7; D not certain. Looked up from germline, CDR1 is MDHEN and CDR2 is SYDVKM. This CDR3 is built from 12 residues. V lost 5 bases to trimming and J lost 6 bases, with 11 bases between them. CDR3 loop: CASSATRSEQYF. CDR3 bases: TGTGCCAGCAGTGCAACGAGAAGCGAGCAGTACTTC.

Notes on this clone: Other nucleotide sequences in the sample specify the same CDR3. The V gene is TRBV10-3, the J gene TRBJ1-1, with TRBD1 matching over 7 bases. The CDR3 has 16 amino acids. CDR1 and CDR2 from the germline V gene are ENHRY and SYGVKD. V trimming: 3 bases; J trimming: 0 bases; junction bases outside the gene matches: 7. The CDR3 bases are TGTGCCATCAGTGAAAGGACAGGACGTGTGAACACTGAAGCTTTCTTT. Encoded protein: CAISERTGRVNTEAFF.

The V gene is TRBV5-6, the J gene TRBJ2-7; D is unclear. Germline-derived CDR1 and CDR2 are SGHDT and YYEEEE. V dropped 4 bases and J dropped 0 bases, with 11 bases sitting between them. CDR3 length equals 14 residues. The CDR3 loop reads CASSPTLPSYEQYF. In DNA form, the CDR3 reads TGTGCCAGCAGCCCGACTCTTCCCTCCTACGAGCAGTACTTC.

V usage is TRBV5-1 and J usage is TRBJ2-1; TRBD2 matches 8 bases. There are 13 residues in the CDR3. With 5 bases clipped from V and 8 bases from J, the junction kept 6 bases outside the gene matches. Germline V gene sequence: CDR1 SGHRS, CDR2 YFSETQ. The CDR3 DNA reads TGCGCCAGCAGTTCGGGACTAGAGGATGAGCAGTTCTTC. The encoded protein is CASSSGLEDEQFF.

This chain's CDR3 is CAIVDSSGANVLTF. The DNA for the CDR3 is TGTGCCATCGTTGACAGCTCTGGGGCCAACGTCCTGACTTTC. This chain connects TRBV28 to TRBJ2-6; D might be TRBD1 (5 bases). CDR3 length equals 14 residues. Germline V gene data show CDR1 as MDHEN and CDR2 as SYDVKM. Between the trimmed V and J ends, which lost 10 bases and 0 bases, there was a span of 10 bases.

This chain joins TRBV18 and TRBJ1-3; D might be TRBD1 (5 bases). V lost 3 bases and J 0 bases, leaving 9 bases between the germline ends. This CDR3 is built from 15 residues. Germline loops: CDR1 KGHSH, CDR2 LQKENI. This CDR3 is CASSPPTVSGNTIYF. The CDR3 DNA reads as TGTGCCAGCTCACCGCCGACAGTCTCTGGAAACACCATATATTTT. The full variable domain, rest sourced from reference TRBV18 and TRBJ1-3, is NAGVMQNPRHLVRRRGQEARLRCSPMKGHSHVYWYRQLPEEGLKFMVYLQKENIIDESGMPKERFSAEFPKEGPSILRIQQVVRGDSAAYFCASSPPTVSGNTIYFGEGSWLTVV.

This chain links TRBV6-5 with TRBJ1-2; 8 bases map to TRBD1. Losses at the gene ends were 0 bases for V and 5 bases for J; bases not matched to a gene: 2. Germline CDR1 and CDR2: MNHEY and SVGAGI. The CDR3 runs 14 residues. The CDR3: CASSYSDRGYGYTF. Here the CDR3 DNA reads TGTGCCAGCAGTTACTCTGACAGGGGTTATGGCTACACCTTC.

V and J are TRBV27 and TRBJ1-4; 9 nucleotides agree with TRBD1. Trimming removed 0 bases from V and 8 bases from J; junction bases left unmatched: 4. Looked up from germline, CDR1 is MNHEY and CDR2 is SMNVEV (reference sequence). The CDR3 spans 15 residues. CDR3 loop: CASSLSPGTGEKLFF. The CDR3 DNA follows: TGTGCCAGCAGTTTATCCCCGGGGACAGGGGAAAAACTGTTTTTT.

V and J are TRBV4-2 and TRBJ1-2; the D gene is possibly TRBD1 (6 bases). Trimming took 2 bases from V and 4 from J, leaving 17 bases between them. Germline CDR1 is LGHNA and CDR2 is YNFKEQ. CDR3 length: 16 amino acids. The CDR3 nucleotides read TGTGCCAGCAGCCAAAACGCGGGGGGGCCGCCCTATGGCTACACCTTC. As protein: CASSQNAGGPPYGYTF.

The V call is TRBV6-5, the J call TRBJ1-1, with a weak D call TRBD1 (5 bases). CDR3 length equals 14 residues. Germline assignment: CDR1 MNHEY and CDR2 SVGAGI. The V gene lost 6 bases and the J gene lost 3 bases, with 14 bases spanning the gap. The CDR3 sequence is CASSRDGGDTEAFF. CDR3 bases: TGTGCCAGCAGCCGGGACGGGGGGGACACTGAAGCTTTCTTT.